This note documents a single TCR beta chain sequence. Its antigen is still unknown. Using immunoSEQ multiplex PCR, the repertoire was profiled, and TCRdb retains in-frame clones only, with some absent. Seen here are about 58,000 clones, roughly 83% observed once, and the top ten hold roughly 2.8%. After removal of 2 bases from V and 5 bases from J, the junction contained 3 bases not matched to a gene. Per germline, CDR1 SNHLY and CDR2 FYNNEI. This CDR3 comprises 14 residues. This record comes from a study of OX40 agonist ivuxolimab in advanced cancers. Overall study context: Patients were treated with ivuxolimab, an agonistic anti-OX40 (CD134) antibody. At doses from 0.01 to 10 mg/kg, patients were given intravenous ivuxolimab every 2 weeks. A partial response was reached by three patients: one with hepatocellular carcinoma and two with cutaneous melanoma. Study findings and constraints: The average count of expanded clones was higher among CD8+ T cells than among CD4+.

V usage is TRBV2 and J usage is TRBJ1-5, with 7 bases lining up with TRBD1. Sequenced here: CD4+ or CD8+ T cells sorted from blood, sampled in a trial of the OX40 agonist ivuxolimab. The sequence was obtained from an adult with an advanced solid tumor such as melanoma, head and neck, liver or kidney cancer. This chain's CDR3 is CASSENRGDQPQHF. As DNA, the CDR3 is TGTGCCAGCAGTGAAAACAGGGGCGATCAGCCCCAGCATTTT.